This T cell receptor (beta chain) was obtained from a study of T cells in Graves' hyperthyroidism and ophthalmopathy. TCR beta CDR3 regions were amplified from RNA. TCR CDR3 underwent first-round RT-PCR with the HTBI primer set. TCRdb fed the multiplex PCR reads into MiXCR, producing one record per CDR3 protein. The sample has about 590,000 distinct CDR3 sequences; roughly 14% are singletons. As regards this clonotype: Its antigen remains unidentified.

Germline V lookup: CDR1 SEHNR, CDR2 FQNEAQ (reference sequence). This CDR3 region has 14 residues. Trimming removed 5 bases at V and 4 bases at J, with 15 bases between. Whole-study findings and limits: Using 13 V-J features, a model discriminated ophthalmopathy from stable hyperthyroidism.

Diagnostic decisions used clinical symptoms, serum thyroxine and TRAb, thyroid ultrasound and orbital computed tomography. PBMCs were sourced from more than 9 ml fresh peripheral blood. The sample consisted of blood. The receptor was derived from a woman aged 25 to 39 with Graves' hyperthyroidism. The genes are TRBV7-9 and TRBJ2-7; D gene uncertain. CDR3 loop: CASSPLTVGYEQYF. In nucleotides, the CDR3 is TGTGCCAGCAGCCCTCTGACGGTGGGATACGAGCAGTACTTC.